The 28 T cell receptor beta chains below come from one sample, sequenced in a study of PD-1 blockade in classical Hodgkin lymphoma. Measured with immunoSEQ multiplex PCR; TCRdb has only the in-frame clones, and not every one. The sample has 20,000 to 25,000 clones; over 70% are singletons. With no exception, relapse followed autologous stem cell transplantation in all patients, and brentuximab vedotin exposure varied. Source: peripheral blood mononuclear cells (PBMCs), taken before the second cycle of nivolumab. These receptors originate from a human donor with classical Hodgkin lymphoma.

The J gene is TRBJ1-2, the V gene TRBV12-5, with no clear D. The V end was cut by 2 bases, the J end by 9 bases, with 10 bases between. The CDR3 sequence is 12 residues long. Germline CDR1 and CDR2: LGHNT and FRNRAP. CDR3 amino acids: CASGLTERSYTF. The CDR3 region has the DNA TGTGCTAGTGGTTTGACCGAGAGGAGCTACACCTTC.

Written as DNA, the CDR3 is TGTGCCAGCAGCACGTCAGGGCAATGGGGAAACACCATATATTTT. This translates into CASSTSGQWGNTIYF. The V and J genes are TRBV7-2 and TRBJ1-3; the D gene is possibly TRBD1 (5 bases). The CDR3 spans 15 residues. The V gene's germline CDR1 is SGHTA and CDR2 FQGNSA. The V and J ends lost 5 bases and 4 bases respectively, with 15 bases between them.

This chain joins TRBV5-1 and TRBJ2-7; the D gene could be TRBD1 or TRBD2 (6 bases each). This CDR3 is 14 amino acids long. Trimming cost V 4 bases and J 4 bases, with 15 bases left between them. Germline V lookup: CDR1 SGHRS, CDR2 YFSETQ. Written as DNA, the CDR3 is TGCGCCAGCAGCGCGCTCGGGGGCTGGTACGAGCAGTACTTC. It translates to CASSALGGWYEQYF.

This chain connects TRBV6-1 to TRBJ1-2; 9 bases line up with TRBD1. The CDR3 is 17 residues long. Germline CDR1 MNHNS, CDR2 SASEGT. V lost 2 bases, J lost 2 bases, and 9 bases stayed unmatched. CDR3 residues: CASSELTGGIRNYGYTF. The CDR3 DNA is TGTGCCAGCAGTGAATTGACAGGGGGTATAAGAAACTATGGCTACACCTTC.

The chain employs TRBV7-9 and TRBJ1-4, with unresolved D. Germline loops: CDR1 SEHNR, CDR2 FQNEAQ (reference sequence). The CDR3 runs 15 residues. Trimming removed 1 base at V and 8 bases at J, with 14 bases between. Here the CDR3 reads CASSLERGGREKLFF. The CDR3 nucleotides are TGTGCCAGCAGCTTAGAGCGCGGCGGGCGGGAAAAACTGTTTTTT.

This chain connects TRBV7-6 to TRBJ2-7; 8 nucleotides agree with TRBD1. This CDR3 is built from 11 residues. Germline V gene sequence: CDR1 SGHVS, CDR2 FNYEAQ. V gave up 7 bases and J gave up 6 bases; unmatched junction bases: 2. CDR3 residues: CASTDRGEQYF. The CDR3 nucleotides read TGTGCCAGCACCGACAGGGGCGAGCAGTACTTC.

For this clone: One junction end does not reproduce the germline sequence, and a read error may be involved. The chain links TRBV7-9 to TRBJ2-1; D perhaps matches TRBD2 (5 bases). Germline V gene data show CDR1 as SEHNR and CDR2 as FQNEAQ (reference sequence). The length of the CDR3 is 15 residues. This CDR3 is CASSQERGFSNEQFF. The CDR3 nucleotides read TGCGCCAGCAGCCAAGAACGAGGGTTCAGCAATGAGCAGTTCTTC.

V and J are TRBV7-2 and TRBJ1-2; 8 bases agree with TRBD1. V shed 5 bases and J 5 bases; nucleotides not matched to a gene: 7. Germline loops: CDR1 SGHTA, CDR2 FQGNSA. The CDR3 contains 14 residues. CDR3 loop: CASSGGQGFYGYTF. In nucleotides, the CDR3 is TGTGCCAGCAGCGGAGGACAGGGCTTTTATGGCTACACCTTC.

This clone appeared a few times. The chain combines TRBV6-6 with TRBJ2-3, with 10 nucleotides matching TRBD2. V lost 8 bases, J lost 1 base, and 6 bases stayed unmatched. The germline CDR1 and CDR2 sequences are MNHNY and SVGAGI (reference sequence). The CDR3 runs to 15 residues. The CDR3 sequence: CASSSTSGGTDTQYF. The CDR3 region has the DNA TGTGCCAGCTCGTCAACTAGCGGGGGCACAGATACGCAGTATTTT.

CDR3 sequence (DNA): TGCGCCAGTTCGGGACAGGCCTCCTACGAGCAGTACTTC. This codes for CASSGQASYEQYF. This chain joins TRBV10-2 and TRBJ2-7; TRBD1 matches at 8 bases. Trimming cost V 9 bases and J 0 bases; bases outside gene matches: 4. This CDR3 comprises 13 residues. Germline V gene data show CDR1 as WSHSY and CDR2 as SAAADI.

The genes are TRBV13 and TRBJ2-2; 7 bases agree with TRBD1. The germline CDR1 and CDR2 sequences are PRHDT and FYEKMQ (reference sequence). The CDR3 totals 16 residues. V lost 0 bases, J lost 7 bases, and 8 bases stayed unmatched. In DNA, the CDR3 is TGTGCCAGCAGCTTAGGCCGAGGGACAGTTGACGGGGAGCTGTTTTTT. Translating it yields CASSLGRGTVDGELFF.

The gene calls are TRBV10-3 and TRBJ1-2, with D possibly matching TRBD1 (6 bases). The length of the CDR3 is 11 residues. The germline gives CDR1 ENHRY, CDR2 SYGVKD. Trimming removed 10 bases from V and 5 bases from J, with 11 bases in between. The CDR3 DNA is TGTGCCACCGATGGACAGTATGGCTACACCTTC. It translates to CATDGQYGYTF.

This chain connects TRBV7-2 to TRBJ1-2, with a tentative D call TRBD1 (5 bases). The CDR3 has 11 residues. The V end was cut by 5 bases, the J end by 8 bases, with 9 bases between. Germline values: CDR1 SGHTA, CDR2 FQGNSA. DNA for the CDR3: TGTGCCAGCAGCAGGGGTGACGGCTACACCTTC. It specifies CASSRGDGYTF.

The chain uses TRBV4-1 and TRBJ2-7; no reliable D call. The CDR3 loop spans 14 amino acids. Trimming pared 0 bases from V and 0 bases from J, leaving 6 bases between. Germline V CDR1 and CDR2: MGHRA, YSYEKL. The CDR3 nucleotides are TGCGCCAGCAGCCAAGAAACAGCCTCCTACGAGCAGTACTTC. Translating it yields CASSQETASYEQYF.

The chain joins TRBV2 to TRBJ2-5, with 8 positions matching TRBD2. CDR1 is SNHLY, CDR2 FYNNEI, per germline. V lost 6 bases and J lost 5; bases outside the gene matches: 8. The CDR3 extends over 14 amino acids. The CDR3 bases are TGTGCCAGCAGGGGAGGACTAGCCCGGGAGACCCAGTACTTC. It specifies CASRGGLARETQYF.

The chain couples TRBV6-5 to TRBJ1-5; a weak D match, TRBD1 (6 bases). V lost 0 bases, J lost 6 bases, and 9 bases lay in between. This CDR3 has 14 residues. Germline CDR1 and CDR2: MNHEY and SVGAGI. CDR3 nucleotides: TGTGCCAGCAGTTACTCGAAGGGGGGTCAGCCCCAGCATTTT. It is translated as CASSYSKGGQPQHF.

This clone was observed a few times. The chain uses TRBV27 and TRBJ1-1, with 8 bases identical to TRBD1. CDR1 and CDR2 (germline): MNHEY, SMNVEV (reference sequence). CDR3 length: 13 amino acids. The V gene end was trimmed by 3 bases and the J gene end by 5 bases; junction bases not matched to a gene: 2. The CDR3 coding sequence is TGTGCCAGCAGTTTCAGGGGGCGAACTGAAGCTTTCTTT. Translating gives CASSFRGRTEAFF.

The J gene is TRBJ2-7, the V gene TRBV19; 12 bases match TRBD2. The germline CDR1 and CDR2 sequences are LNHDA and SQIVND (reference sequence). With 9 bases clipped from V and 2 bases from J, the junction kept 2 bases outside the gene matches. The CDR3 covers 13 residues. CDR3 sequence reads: CASSSGGAYEQYF. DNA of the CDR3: TGTGCCAGCTCTAGCGGGGGGGCCTACGAGCAGTACTTC.

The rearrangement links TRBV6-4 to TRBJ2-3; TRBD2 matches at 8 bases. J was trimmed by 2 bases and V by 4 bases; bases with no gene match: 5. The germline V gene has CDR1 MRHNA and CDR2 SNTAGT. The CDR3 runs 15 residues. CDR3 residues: CASSVGGGPTDTQYF. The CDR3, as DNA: TGTGCCAGCAGTGTCGGCGGGGGGCCCACAGATACGCAGTATTTT.

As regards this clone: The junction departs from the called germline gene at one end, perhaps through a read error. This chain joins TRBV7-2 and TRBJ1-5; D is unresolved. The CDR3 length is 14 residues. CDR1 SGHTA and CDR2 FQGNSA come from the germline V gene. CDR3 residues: CASSRTSSDQPQHF. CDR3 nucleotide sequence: TGTGCCAGCAGCCGGACGAGTAGCGATCAGCCCCAGCATTTT.

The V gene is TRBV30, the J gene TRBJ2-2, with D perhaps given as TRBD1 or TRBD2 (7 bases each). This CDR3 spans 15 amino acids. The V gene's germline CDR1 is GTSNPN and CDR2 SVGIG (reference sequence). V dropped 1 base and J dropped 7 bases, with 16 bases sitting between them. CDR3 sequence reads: CAWSEAPGGVGELFF. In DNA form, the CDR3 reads TGTGCCTGGAGTGAAGCCCCAGGGGGGGTCGGGGAGCTGTTTTTT.

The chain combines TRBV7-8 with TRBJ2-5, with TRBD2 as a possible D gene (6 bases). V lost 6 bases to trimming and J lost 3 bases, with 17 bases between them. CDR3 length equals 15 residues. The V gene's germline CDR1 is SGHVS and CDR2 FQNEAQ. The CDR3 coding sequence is TGTGCCAGCAGACCGGGCGGGGCAGTAAAAGAGACCCAGTACTTC. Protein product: CASRPGGAVKETQYF.

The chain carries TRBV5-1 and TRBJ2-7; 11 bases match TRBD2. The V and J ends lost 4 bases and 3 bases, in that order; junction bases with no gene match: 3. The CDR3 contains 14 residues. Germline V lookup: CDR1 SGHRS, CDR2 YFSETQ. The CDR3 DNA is TGCGCCAGCAGCGAAGGACTAGCGGGCTACGAGCAGTACTTC. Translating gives CASSEGLAGYEQYF.

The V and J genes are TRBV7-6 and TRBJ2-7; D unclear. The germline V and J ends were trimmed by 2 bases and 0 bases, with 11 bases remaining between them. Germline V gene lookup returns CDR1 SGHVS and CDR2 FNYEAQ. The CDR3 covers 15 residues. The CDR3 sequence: CASSLNGHLSYEQYF. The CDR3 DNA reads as TGTGCCAGCAGCTTAAACGGGCACCTCTCCTACGAGCAGTACTTC.

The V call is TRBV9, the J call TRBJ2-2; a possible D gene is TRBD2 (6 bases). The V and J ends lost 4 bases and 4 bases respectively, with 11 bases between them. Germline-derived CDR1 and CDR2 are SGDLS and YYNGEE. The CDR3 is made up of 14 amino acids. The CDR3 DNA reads TGTGCCAGCAGCAGGAGGGAAGGCACCGGGGAGCTGTTTTTT. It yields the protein CASSRREGTGELFF. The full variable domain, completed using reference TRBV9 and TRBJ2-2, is DSGVTQTPKHLITATGQRVTLRCSPRSGDLSVYWYQQSLDQGLQFLIQYYNGEERAKGNILERFSAQQFPDLHSELNLSSLELGDSALYFCASSRREGTGELFFGEGSRLTVL.

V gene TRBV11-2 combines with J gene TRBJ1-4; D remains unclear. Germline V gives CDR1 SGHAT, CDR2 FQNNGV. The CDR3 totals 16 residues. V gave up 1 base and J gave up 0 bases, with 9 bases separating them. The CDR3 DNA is TGTGCCAGCAGCTTAGGTGACCGCTCAACTAATGAAAAACTGTTTTTT. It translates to CASSLGDRSTNEKLFF.

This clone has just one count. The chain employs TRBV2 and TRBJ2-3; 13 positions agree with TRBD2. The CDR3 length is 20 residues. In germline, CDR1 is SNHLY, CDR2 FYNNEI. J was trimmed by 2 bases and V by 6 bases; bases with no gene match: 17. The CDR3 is CASRENPRGTSGANTDTQYF. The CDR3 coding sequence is TGTGCCAGCAGAGAAAACCCACGAGGGACTAGCGGGGCCAACACAGATACGCAGTATTTT.

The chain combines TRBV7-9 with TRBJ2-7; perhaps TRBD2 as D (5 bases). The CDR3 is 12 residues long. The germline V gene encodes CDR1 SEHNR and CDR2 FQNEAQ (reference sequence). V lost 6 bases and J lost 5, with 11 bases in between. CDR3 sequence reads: CASRLATNEQYF. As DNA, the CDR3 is TGTGCCAGCAGGCTAGCAACCAACGAGCAGTACTTC.